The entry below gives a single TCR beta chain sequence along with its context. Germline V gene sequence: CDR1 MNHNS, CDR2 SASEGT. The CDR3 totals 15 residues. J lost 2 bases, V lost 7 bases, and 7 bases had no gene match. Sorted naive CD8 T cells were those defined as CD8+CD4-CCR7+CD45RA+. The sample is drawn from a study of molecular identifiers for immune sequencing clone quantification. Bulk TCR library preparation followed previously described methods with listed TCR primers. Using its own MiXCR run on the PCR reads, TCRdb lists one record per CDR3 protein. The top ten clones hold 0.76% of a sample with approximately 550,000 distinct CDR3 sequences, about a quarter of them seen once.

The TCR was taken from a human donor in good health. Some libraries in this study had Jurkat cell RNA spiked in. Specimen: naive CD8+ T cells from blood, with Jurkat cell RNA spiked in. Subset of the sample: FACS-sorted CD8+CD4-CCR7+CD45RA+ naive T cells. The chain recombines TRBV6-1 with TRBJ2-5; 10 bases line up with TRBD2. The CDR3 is CASTLLAGPQETQYF. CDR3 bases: TGTGCCAGCACTTTACTAGCGGGACCACAAGAGACCCAGTACTTC.